This TCR beta chain is from a study of blood T cell repertoires in COVID-19. Overall study: COVID-19 samples collected from the United States, Italy and Spain covered acute and convalescent phases. Sample material is recorded as cDNA or gDNA derived from T cells, B-cell-depleted T cells, or PBMCs.

Original handling: Reference gene primer amplification in the assay estimated nucleated cell counts. TCRdb's copy holds only in-frame clones and misses some; the assay was immunoSEQ multiplex PCR. The V and J calls and the clone size are those of that table, but D and trimming were determined from the DNA. In the table there are around 200,000 clones, around 85% of which are singletons. The receptor was isolated from a man under 40 with acute or convalescent COVID-19. Sequencing was performed on peripheral blood.

This CDR3 reads CASSFGQGASAFF. CDR3 nucleotide sequence: TGTGCCAGCAGTTTTGGACAGGGAGCTTCGGCTTTCTTT. The chain joins TRBV14 to TRBJ1-1; 8 positions match TRBD1. The CDR3 sequence is 13 residues long. The junction had 11 bases not matched to a gene; V was cut back by 6 bases and J by 11 bases. From germline, CDR1 is SGHDN and CDR2 FVKESK.